These 20 T cell receptor beta chains were all obtained from the same sample, sequenced in a study of CXCR3-negative and CXCR3-positive naive CD8 T cells. Through 5' RACE with UMI labels, the TRB cDNA libraries were prepared. TCRdb reprocessed the 5' RACE reads, with one entry per CDR3 protein and no DNA. The sample has roughly 140,000 distinct CDR3 sequences. These receptors lack a known antigen. The study, taken as a whole, reports: Higher TRB CDR3 hydrophobicity marked CXCR3-positive naive cells relative to CXCR3-negative naive cells.

The sequenced sample consisted of naive CXCR3+ CD8+ T cells from blood. Sample subset: CD45RO-CCR7+CD27+CD95- naive CD8+ T cells expressing CXCR3 (TNR3+). These TCRs come from a human donor in good health. Some clones in this sample may be carry-over from other donors' samples.

J is TRBJ2-1 and V is TRBV9; the D gene TCRdb calls, TRBD1, cannot be checked with no DNA. This CDR3 is 14 amino acids long. CDR1 and CDR2 from the germline V gene are SGDLS and YYNGEE. The CDR3 spells CASNRQGPYNEQFF. The entire variable domain, with the rest obtained from reference TRBV9 and TRBJ2-1, is as follows: DSGVTQTPKHLITATGQRVTLRCSPRSGDLSVYWYQQSLDQGLQFLIQYYNGEERAKGNILERFSAQQFPDLHSELNLSSLELGDSALYFCASNRQGPYNEQFFGPGTRLTVL.

The chain carries TRBV29-1 and TRBJ2-7; with no DNA, the TCRdb D assignment of TRBD1 cannot be verified. Germline loops: CDR1 SQVTM, CDR2 ANQGSEA. The CDR3 sequence is 13 residues long. The CDR3 loop is CSVDLQGLGEQYF.

The rearrangement joins TRBV23-1 to TRBJ2-1; TCRdb's assignment of TRBD1 cannot be checked, as there is no DNA. TRBV23-1 has ORF status, its function being uncertain. This CDR3 contains 15 residues. CDR3 loop: CASRPPTGGYNEQFF.

The rearrangement links TRBV29-1 to TRBJ2-1; with no DNA, the TCRdb D assignment of TRBD1 cannot be verified. The CDR3 loop spans 12 amino acids. The V gene's germline CDR1 is SQVTM and CDR2 ANQGSEA. The CDR3 loop is CSSEGSYNEQFF.

V usage is TRBV29-1 and J usage is TRBJ1-2; TCRdb reports TRBD1, a call that lacks DNA to check it against. Germline CDR1 and CDR2: SQVTM and ANQGSEA. The CDR3 sequence is 14 residues long. CDR3 sequence reads: CSVPPTGPRDGYTF.

This chain links TRBV7-9 with TRBJ2-2. The CDR3 has 16 amino acids. The germline V gene has CDR1 SEHNR and CDR2 FQNEAQ (reference sequence). The CDR3 protein is CASSLELRSNTGELFF.

The chain carries TRBV7-6 and TRBJ2-7; TCRdb's assignment of TRBD2 cannot be checked, as there is no DNA. Germline lookup yields CDR1 SGHVS and CDR2 FNYEAQ. The CDR3 sequence is 14 residues long. The chain's CDR3 is CASSPGLALHEQYF.

The chain combines TRBV7-3 with TRBJ2-2; the D call from TCRdb, TRBD2, cannot be confirmed without DNA. Germline-derived CDR1 and CDR2 are SGHTA and FQGTGA. The CDR3 covers 19 residues. CDR3 loop: CASSPGWSGGNYNTGELFF.

This sequence joins TRBV4-1 and TRBJ2-7; the TCRdb call, TRBD1, lacks DNA for checking. The CDR3 length is 17 residues. In germline, CDR1 is MGHRA, CDR2 YSYEKL. The CDR3 loop is CASSQAPLGTGKYEQYF.

The gene calls are TRBV10-3 and TRBJ2-5; TCRdb names TRBD2, which stays unverified in the absence of DNA. The CDR3 extends over 13 amino acids. The germline gives CDR1 ENHRY, CDR2 SYGVKD. The CDR3 here is CATSGGDQETQYF.

Here the CDR3 reads CASSSRQGPFNEQFF. This chain links TRBV7-8 with TRBJ2-1; TCRdb returns TRBD1, unconfirmable since there is no DNA. The CDR3 is 15 amino acids. Germline lookup yields CDR1 SGHVS and CDR2 FQNEAQ.

The chain recombines TRBV11-3 with TRBJ2-1; the D call from TCRdb, TRBD1, cannot be confirmed without DNA. Germline CDR1 reads SGHNT; CDR2 reads YENEEA. The CDR3 loop spans 16 amino acids. The chain's CDR3 is CASSFRDNIFYNEQFF.

This rearrangement joins TRBV7-9 to TRBJ2-3; absent DNA, TCRdb's TRBD2 call cannot be checked. This CDR3 is built from 14 residues. Germline assignment: CDR1 SEHNR and CDR2 FQNEAQ (reference sequence). CDR3 amino acids: CASSHLTAGDTQYF.

The chain is built from TRBV11-2 and TRBJ2-3; TCRdb picks TRBD1, but there is no DNA to check that call. The CDR3 totals 16 residues. In germline, CDR1 is SGHAT, CDR2 FQNNGV. The CDR3 reads CASSSRGQGASDTQYF.

V usage is TRBV3-1 and J usage is TRBJ1-1. Per germline, CDR1 LGHDT and CDR2 YNNKEL (reference sequence). The CDR3 spans 14 residues. The CDR3 spells CASSHTQENPGAFF.

The rearrangement uses TRBV6-5 and TRBJ2-7; TCRdb picks TRBD2, but there is no DNA to check that call. This CDR3 has 16 residues. The germline V gene encodes CDR1 MNHEY and CDR2 SVGAGI. The CDR3 reads CASSYSPGLAAYEQYF.

The V call is TRBV4-1, the J call TRBJ1-1; TCRdb's D gene call, TRBD1, goes unchecked for lack of DNA. Looked up from germline, CDR1 is MGHRA and CDR2 is YSYEKL. The CDR3 runs to 13 residues. CDR3 protein: CASSQEGGTEAFF.

V usage is TRBV28 and J usage is TRBJ2-1; without DNA, the TCRdb call of TRBD2 cannot be checked. Germline-derived CDR1 and CDR2 are MDHEN and SYDVKM. The CDR3 extends over 13 amino acids. The CDR3 here is CASTPGGPREQFF.

The V and J genes are TRBV14 and TRBJ1-1; without DNA, the TCRdb call of TRBD1 cannot be checked. The V gene's germline CDR1 is SGHDN and CDR2 FVKESK. The CDR3 extends over 13 amino acids. CDR3 sequence: CASSLGHLPEAFF.

The V gene is TRBV6-6, the J gene TRBJ2-2. Germline CDR1 is MNHNY and CDR2 is SVGAGI (reference sequence). The CDR3 is made up of 14 amino acids. CDR3 sequence reads: CASSYGGYTGELFF.